The 21 T cell receptor beta chains presented below share a single source sample, sequenced in a study of CD8 T cells in ankylosing spondylitis. TCRdb used MiXCR to reprocess the 5' RACE reads, holding one entry per CDR3 protein. The data hold under 300,000 distinct CDR3 sequences, with over 9.5% observed a single time. The sequenced material came from blood, either unsorted or a sorted T cell fraction (not recorded which). The receptors derive from a male donor with ankylosing spondylitis or in good health (not recorded which).

Ten or more counts support this clonotype. The V call is TRBV12-3 or TRBV12-4, the J call TRBJ2-2; 7 bases fit TRBD1. The CDR3 runs to 16 residues. Trimming at V came to 3 bases and at J to 0 bases, leaving 4 bases not matched to a gene. The CDR3 nucleotides are TGTGCCAGCAGTTTGAGGGGGACAGCGAACACCGGGGAGCTGTTTTTT. Residues: CASSLRGTANTGELFF.

This clonotype was recorded many times. The chain is built from TRBV12-3 or TRBV12-4 and TRBJ2-1, with 8 bases that match TRBD1. V was pared by 2 bases and J by 0 bases, with 9 bases of the junction left unmatched. The CDR3 covers 18 residues. The CDR3 is CASSLPRQGISSYNEQFF. CDR3 DNA: TGTGCCAGCAGTTTACCCAGACAGGGGATCAGCTCCTACAATGAGCAGTTCTTC.

J is TRBJ1-1 and V is TRBV7-2, with 10 bases that match TRBD1. In germline, CDR1 is SGHTA, CDR2 FQGNSA. V dropped 5 bases and J dropped 6; count of bases not matched to a gene: 9. This CDR3 spans 15 amino acids. The CDR3 DNA reads as TGTGCCAGCAGCGAGCTATGGACAGGGGGGTCTGAAGCTTTCTTT. It codes for CASSELWTGGSEAFF.

This clonotype was recorded a few times. The V call is TRBV5-6, the J call TRBJ1-5, with D maybe TRBD1 (5 bases). The length of the CDR3 is 18 residues. Germline CDR1 and CDR2: SGHDT and YYEEEE. The V and J ends lost 4 bases and 5 bases respectively, with 25 bases between them. The CDR3 reads CASSLTPGSGGPYQPQHF. The CDR3 DNA reads TGTGCCAGCAGCCTAACCCCCGGATCGGGGGGACCTTATCAGCCCCAGCATTTT. The variable domain in full, completed from reference TRBV5-6 and TRBJ1-5, reads DAGVTQSPTHLIKTRGQQVTLRCSPKSGHDTVSWYQQALGQGPQFIFQYYEEEERQRGNFPDRFSGHQFPNYSSELNVNALLLGDSALYLCASSLTPGSGGPYQPQHFGDGTRLSIL.

This clonotype was observed many times. The chain joins TRBV9 to TRBJ1-3; no definite D call. With 0 bases removed from V and 0 bases from J, the gap between germline ends came to 13 bases. This CDR3 spans 17 amino acids. Germline-derived CDR1 and CDR2 are SGDLS and YYNGEE. The CDR3 DNA reads as TGTGCCAGCAGCGTAGGCACCCAGTCTTCCTCTGGAAACACCATATATTTT. It yields the protein CASSVGTQSSSGNTIYF.

Ten or more counts support this clonotype. The rearrangement joins TRBV7-9 to TRBJ1-2, with TRBD1 identical over 8 bases. J lost 6 bases, V lost 3 bases, and 15 bases had no gene match. This CDR3 has 17 amino acids. Germline-derived CDR1 and CDR2 are SEHNR and FQNEAQ (reference sequence). CDR3 DNA sequence: TGTGCCAGCAGCTTGGGTCAGGGGGCCCGTATAGGAGATGGCTACACCTTC. Translation gives CASSLGQGARIGDGYTF.

This clonotype was seen repeatedly, ten times or more. The rearrangement joins TRBV20-1 to TRBJ1-2; 9 bases match TRBD1. With V trimmed by 1 base and J by 8 bases, 5 bases remained unmatched. This CDR3 comprises 13 residues. Germline V gene sequence: CDR1 DFQATT, CDR2 SNEGSKA (reference sequence). DNA for the CDR3: TGCAGTGCTAGAGGGGACAGGGTGCAGGGCTACACCTTC. This codes for CSARGDRVQGYTF.

DNA for the CDR3: TGCGCCAGCAGTTCCAGCGGGGTCGGCACAGATACGCAGTATTTT. Translated, it gives CASSSSGVGTDTQYF. The V and J genes are TRBV5-1 and TRBJ2-3; 7 nucleotides agree with TRBD2. The CDR3 sequence is 15 residues long. After removal of 5 bases from V and 1 base from J, the junction contained 7 bases not matched to a gene. From germline, CDR1 is SGHRS and CDR2 YFSETQ.

This clonotype was recorded many times. The CDR3 here is CSVEAQGVQRGNTIYF. In nucleotides, the CDR3 is TGCAGCGTTGAGGCCCAGGGCGTCCAAAGGGGAAACACCATATATTTT. The rearrangement uses TRBV29-1 and TRBJ1-3; tentatively, D is TRBD1 (5 bases). This CDR3 comprises 16 residues. The V gene's germline CDR1 is SQVTM and CDR2 ANQGSEA. Deletions cut 3 bases from V and 4 bases from J, with 19 bases between.

This clonotype was observed a single time. One junction end does not reproduce the germline sequence, and a read error may be involved. V usage is TRBV27 and J usage is TRBJ1-2, with D perhaps TRBD1 (5 bases). The germline V gene has CDR1 MNHEY and CDR2 SMNVEV (reference sequence). The CDR3 sequence is 19 residues long. For the CDR3, the DNA is TGTGCCAGCAGCTTATTGGGCTACCAGGGAATAGGTGAGGACTCTGGCTACACCTTC. This translates into CASSLLGYQGIGEDSGYTF.

This clonotype was detected ten times or more. This chain links TRBV20-1 with TRBJ2-2; D call uncertain. Germline-derived CDR1 and CDR2 are DFQATT and SNEGSKA (reference sequence). The length of the CDR3 is 13 residues. Trimming left V 6 bases short and J 0 bases short, with 8 bases between. The DNA of the CDR3 is TGCAGTGCCCCCAGGCCGAACACCGGGGAGCTGTTTTTT. Its protein product is CSAPRPNTGELFF.

The chain has TRBV2 and TRBJ2-5; D unclear. Germline V CDR1 and CDR2: SNHLY, FYNNEI. Between the trimmed V and J ends, which lost 5 bases and 2 bases, there was a span of 9 bases. There are 13 residues in the CDR3. The CDR3 DNA follows: TGTGCCAGCAGTAGGTTCGGTCAAGAGACCCAGTACTTC. This codes for CASSRFGQETQYF.

This clonotype appeared many times. The chain joins TRBV2 to TRBJ2-1; D gene ambiguous. Germline CDR1 SNHLY, CDR2 FYNNEI. The V gene lost 5 bases and the J gene lost 4 bases, with 24 bases spanning the gap. The CDR3 consists of 18 residues. This chain's CDR3 is CASSWTEEALDRYNEQFF. The CDR3 DNA sequence: TGTGCCAGCAGTTGGACCGAAGAAGCTCTCGATAGGTACAATGAGCAGTTCTTC.

The CDR3 region is CASSLDTVMNTEAFF. CDR3 nucleotide sequence: TGTGCCAGCAGCTTAGATACCGTCATGAACACTGAAGCTTTCTTT. The V and J genes are TRBV11-3 and TRBJ1-1, with no clear D. Per the germline V gene, CDR1 is SGHNT and CDR2 is YENEEA. The CDR3 length is 15 residues. The V end lost 0 bases, the J end lost 0 bases, and 8 bases lay between the germline ends.

The chain carries TRBV12-2 and TRBJ2-7; the D call of TRBD1 is as the table states it, not checked on the DNA. TRBV12-2 is annotated as a pseudogene. The CDR3 runs to 14 residues. CDR3 residues: CASRLGQGMREQYF. The CDR3 DNA is TGTGCAAGTCGCTTAGGACAGGGGATGCGGGAGCAGTACTTC.

The chain joins TRBV7-9 to TRBJ2-7; D possibly corresponds to TRBD1 (6 bases). The CDR3 extends over 15 amino acids. V lost 2 bases to trimming and J lost 2 bases, with 13 bases between them. Per the germline V gene, CDR1 is SEHNR and CDR2 is FQNEAQ (reference sequence). The CDR3 bases are TGTGCCAGCAGCTTAATCAGGGGTGGGACCTACGAGCAGTACTTC. Translated: CASSLIRGGTYEQYF.

There are many counts of this clonotype. The rearrangement links TRBV29-1 to TRBJ2-7; possible D gene TRBD2, 5 bases. Germline V gives CDR1 SQVTM, CDR2 ANQGSEA. The CDR3 consists of 15 residues. Trimming stripped 1 base from V and 0 bases from J, with 13 bases between. CDR3 sequence: CSVEGSGLSSYEQYF. In nucleotides, the CDR3 is TGCAGCGTTGAAGGGAGCGGATTAAGCTCCTACGAGCAGTACTTC.

This clonotype has at least ten counts. The V and J genes are TRBV7-2 and TRBJ2-1; TRBD2 might be the D (6 bases). This CDR3 comprises 14 residues. Trimming removed 1 base from V and 5 bases from J, with 9 bases in between. Germline V gene sequence: CDR1 SGHTA, CDR2 FQGNSA. This CDR3 is CASSLGVADNEQFF. The CDR3 region has the DNA TGTGCCAGCAGCTTAGGGGTAGCGGACAATGAGCAGTTCTTC.

This clonotype was recorded at least ten times. The CDR3 DNA is TGTGCCACCCAGTTAGGATCTACGAACTACAATGAGCAGTTCTTC. It yields the protein CATQLGSTNYNEQFF. The chain has TRBV6-5 and TRBJ2-1; D remains ambiguous. Trimming stripped 10 bases from V and 3 bases from J, with 19 bases between. CDR1 is MNHEY and CDR2 is SVGAGI in the germline V gene. CDR3 length: 15 amino acids.

This clonotype was detected many times. The chain carries TRBV2 and TRBJ1-1; TRBD1 matches at 8 bases. Per the germline V gene, CDR1 is SNHLY and CDR2 is FYNNEI. The CDR3 is 14 residues long. V was clipped by 7 bases and J by 0 bases; unmatched bases: 4. DNA for the CDR3: TGTGCCAGCAAGCGACAGGGGATGAACACTGAAGCTTTCTTT. This sequence encodes CASKRQGMNTEAFF.

This clonotype appeared many times. The gene calls are TRBV24-1 and TRBJ2-2; TRBD1 agrees at 7 bases. Germline V gene data show CDR1 as KGHDR and CDR2 as SFDVKD. V lost 4 bases to trimming and J lost 11 bases; unmatched junction nucleotides: 6. CDR3 length: 13 amino acids. The CDR3: CATSDWTGDELFF. The CDR3 nucleotides read TGTGCCACCAGTGACTGGACAGGCGACGAGCTGTTTTTT.